This TCR beta chain was obtained from a study of shared clonotypes between healthy human individuals. Overall study context: For every donor, three CD4 naive, three CD4 memory, two CD8 naive and one CD8 memory plates were used. Study findings and constraints: Tissues were not sampled, only blood, and their repertoires likely differ. A handful of donors shared around 5.2% of their naive CD4 clonotypes. Expectations were that clonotype sharing among donors would be affected by sequencing depth.

Turning to this clone: Its antigen is not known.

Libraries were prepared by immunoSEQ multiplex PCR; TCRdb keeps only in-frame clonotypes and omits some of them. The table has 950,000 to 1,300,000 clones, 65% to 80% seen once. With V trimmed by 3 bases and J by 2 bases, 6 bases remained unmatched. Germline V lookup: CDR1 SGHDN, CDR2 FVKESK. The CDR3 runs 15 residues. This TCR derives from a man younger than 35 in good health. The sequencing input was memory CD4+ T cells sorted from blood. Stated subset: CD45RA-negative fraction. The chain is built from TRBV14 and TRBJ2-7, with 8 positions matching TRBD2. The CDR3 spells CASSHRGGQTYEQYF. In DNA, the CDR3 is TGTGCCAGCAGCCACCGCGGGGGGCAGACCTACGAGCAGTACTTC. The full variable domain, rest sourced from reference TRBV14 and TRBJ2-7, is EAGVTQFPSHSVIEKGQTVTLRCDPISGHDNLYWYRRVMGKEIKFLLHFVKESKQDESGMPNNRFLAERTGGTYSTLKVQPAELEDSGVYFCASSHRGGQTYEQYFGPGTRLTVT.